Sequencing of this T cell receptor beta chain was carried out in a study of T cell clones after liver transplantation. Background on the study: TCRbeta sequencing after a pre-transplant mixed lymphocyte reaction identified graft-donor-reactive clones, later tracked in post-transplant blood.

Study-wide points: Low donor cell numbers restricted donor-reactive repertoire measurement in a couple of subjects.

Remarks on this clone: Its antigen is as yet unknown.

The table came from immunoSEQ multiplex PCR; TCRdb's copy has only in-frame clones and leaves some out. The top ten hold approximately 3% of the sample, which has 95,000 to 110,000 clones, roughly 80% seen once. The CDR3 extends over 15 amino acids. In germline, CDR1 is SGHNT, CDR2 YYREEE (reference sequence). Trimming cost V 4 bases and J 5 bases, with 18 bases left between them. The sequenced sample was CD4+ T cells from blood, obtained around 48 months after liver transplant. The receptor was derived from a human patient who received a liver transplant. Some T cells may originate from the graft donor. The rearrangement joins TRBV5-4 to TRBJ1-1; a possible D gene is TRBD1 (6 bases). CDR3: CASSTQQGVGTEAFF. CDR3 DNA sequence: TGTGCCAGCAGCACACAACAGGGAGTAGGAACTGAAGCTTTCTTT.